A single sample gave rise to the 5 T cell receptor beta chains below, sequenced in a study of T cell responses to AZD1222 COVID-19 vaccine. Assay used: immunoSEQ multiplex PCR; TCRdb lists only in-frame clones, some missing. The profile shows over 120,000 clones, 80% to 95% of them singletons. Sequenced here: peripheral blood, sampled on day 0 of AZD1222 vaccination. The receptors originated from an adult in good health.

The genes are TRBV24-1 and TRBJ1-5; weak D call: TRBD1 (5 bases). Between the trimmed V and J ends, which lost 4 bases and 2 bases, there was a span of 5 bases. Per the germline V gene, CDR1 is KGHDR and CDR2 is SFDVKD. The CDR3 runs 13 residues. CDR3 residues: CATSEGGNQPQHF. The CDR3 nucleotides read TGTGCCACCAGTGAGGGGGGCAATCAGCCCCAGCATTTT.

This clone was detected only a few times. The V call is TRBV6-1, the J call TRBJ1-6; 7 nucleotides align to TRBD1. CDR1 MNHNS and CDR2 SASEGT come from the germline V gene. CDR3 length equals 15 residues. Trimming took 2 bases from V and 6 from J; bases not matched to a gene: 4. DNA for the CDR3: TGTGCCAGCAGTGAATTGGGACAGACTAATTCACCCCTCCACTTT. Its translation: CASSELGQTNSPLHF.

The rearrangement joins TRBV6-5 to TRBJ1-4; TRBD1 might be the D (6 bases). This CDR3 is built from 14 residues. Between the trimmed V and J ends, which lost 6 bases and 7 bases, there was a span of 15 bases. CDR1 is MNHEY, CDR2 SVGAGI, per germline. CDR3 residues: CASRSYRESEKLFF. DNA of the CDR3: TGTGCCAGCAGATCCTACAGGGAGAGTGAAAAACTGTTTTTT.

This clone was seen a single time. The chain joins TRBV28 to TRBJ1-3; tentative D call: TRBD1 (6 bases). CDR3 length: 14 residues. Trimming removed 6 bases at V and 0 bases at J, with 9 bases between. Germline V gene data show CDR1 as MDHEN and CDR2 as SYDVKM. The CDR3 reads CASRRTASGNTIYF. The CDR3 region has the DNA TGTGCCAGCAGGCGGACAGCCTCTGGAAACACCATATATTTT.

This clone was recorded only once. The chain is built from TRBV6-6 and TRBJ2-1; D not resolved. Trimming pared 3 bases from V and 9 bases from J, leaving 6 bases between. Germline values: CDR1 MNHNY, CDR2 SVGAGI (reference sequence). CDR3 size: 11 residues. CDR3 in amino acids: CASSYIGEQFF. The CDR3 nucleotides are TGTGCCAGCAGTTATATTGGTGAGCAGTTCTTC.